These T cell receptor beta chains were read from a single sample in a study of low-dose radiotherapy and immunotherapy resistance in tumors. TCRdb re-called the reads with MiXCR, one entry per CDR3 protein. The sample contains 65,000 to 85,000 distinct CDR3 sequences, around 17% of which appear only once. This sample comprised PBMCs, obtained after low-dose radiotherapy plus immunotherapy. These receptors originate from a male donor with prostate cancer. Each CDR3 is given with its conserved first and last residue. D genes are given only for firm matches. Expanded clones get a size class; other rows say once, few or many, or leave the size out.

d_call	clone_size	v_call	j_call	cdr3_aa	cdr3_nt
NA	many	TRBV12-3/TRBV12-4	TRBJ1-5	CASTTDGNQPQHF	TGTGCCAGCACCACGGACGGGAATCAGCCCCAGCATTTT
TRBD2	many	TRBV5-4	TRBJ2-1	CASSGGTSGLYNEQFF	TGTGCCAGCAGCGGGGGGACTAGCGGACTCTACAATGAGCAGTTCTTC
NA	many	TRBV7-3	TRBJ2-3	CASSLASAGVGDTQYF	TGTGCCAGCAGCTTAGCCTCAGCGGGCGTGGGGGATACGCAGTATTTT
NA	many	TRBV19	TRBJ1-1	CASSIRQDHTEAFF	TGTGCCAGTAGTATCCGACAGGACCACACTGAAGCTTTCTTT
NA	many	TRBV6-5	TRBJ2-2	CASSLTGLSNTGELFF	TGTGCCAGCAGTCTTACAGGGTTATCGAACACCGGGGAGCTGTTTTTT
TRBD2	many	TRBV7-2	TRBJ2-7	CASSLAAGNYEQYF	TGTGCCAGCAGCTTGGCAGCGGGGAACTACGAGCAGTACTTC
NA	NA	TRBV28	TRBJ2-1	CASSLRAGVPGEQFF	TGTGCCAGCAGTTTAAGGGCAGGGGTCCCCGGGGAGCAGTTCTTC
NA	many	TRBV4-2	TRBJ2-7	CASSQESYGAYEQYF	TGTGCCAGCAGCCAAGAGTCTTACGGGGCTTACGAGCAGTACTTC
NA	NA	TRBV27	TRBJ2-7	CASSLIGVSYEQYF	TGTGCCAGCAGTTTAATAGGGGTCTCCTACGAGCAGTACTTC
TRBD2	NA	TRBV19	TRBJ2-1	CASGLAGGLRFF	TGTGCCAGTGGACTAGCGGGAGGTCTCCGGTTCTTC
NA	many	TRBV6-5	TRBJ2-3	CASSPGRGGTQYF	TGTGCCAGCAGCCCAGGGCGAGGGGGAACGCAGTATTTT
NA	many	TRBV19	TRBJ1-2	CASSPQISYGYTF	TGTGCCAGTAGCCCACAGATTTCCTATGGCTACACCTTC
NA	many	TRBV4-2	TRBJ2-5	CASSARGSQETQYF	TGTGCCAGCAGCGCACGGGGGAGCCAAGAGACCCAGTACTTC
TRBD1	many	TRBV27	TRBJ2-2	CASSQGTVLTGELFF	TGTGCCAGCAGCCAGGGGACAGTCCTCACCGGGGAGCTGTTTTTT
NA	many	TRBV21-1	TRBJ2-7	CASTSRGEQYF	TGTGCCAGCACGAGCAGGGGCGAGCAGTACTTC
NA	many	TRBV28	TRBJ2-7	CASSSVGYEQYF	TGTGCCAGCAGTTCCGTAGGGTACGAGCAGTACTTC
TRBD2	many	TRBV28	TRBJ2-3	CASATSGSVGFTDTQYF	TGTGCCAGCGCAACTAGCGGGAGTGTTGGGTTCACAGATACGCAGTATTTT
NA	many	TRBV5-6	TRBJ2-3	CASTSQAGTSTDTQYF	TGTGCCAGCACCTCGCAAGCGGGTACTAGCACAGATACGCAGTATTTT
NA	many	TRBV2	TRBJ1-5	CASSARHLGSNQPQHF	TGTGCCAGCAGTGCCAGACACCTAGGGAGCAATCAGCCCCAGCATTTT
TRBD2	many	TRBV7-2	TRBJ2-1	CASSARGLAGGYEQFF	TGTGCCAGCAGCGCCCGTGGCTTAGCGGGAGGGTATGAGCAGTTCTTC
NA	few	TRBV11-2	TRBJ2-1	CASSLFRATSYNEQFF	TGTGCCAGCAGCTTATTTCGCGCAACCTCCTACAATGAGCAGTTCTTC
NA	many	TRBV6-5	TRBJ1-6	CASSPRGTYNSPLHF	TGTGCCAGCAGCCCTCGGGGGACCTATAATTCACCCCTCCACTTT
TRBD2	many	TRBV2	TRBJ2-1	CASSEGDYSNDSYNEQFF	TGTGCCAGCAGTGAAGGGGACTACTCAAACGACTCCTACAATGAGCAGTTCTTC
TRBD1	NA	TRBV13	TRBJ2-2	CASSFLDRDTGELFF	TGTGCCAGCAGCTTCCTGGACAGGGACACCGGGGAGCTGTTTTTT
NA	many	TRBV19	TRBJ2-7	CASSIPGSYEQYF	TGTGCCAGTAGTATACCCGGATCCTACGAGCAGTACTTC
NA	many	TRBV12-3/TRBV12-4	TRBJ2-1	CASSIVSGQFF	TGTGCCAGCAGCATAGTCAGCGGCCAGTTCTTC
NA	many	TRBV28	TRBJ1-2	CASNLGWAGQQGYTF	TGTGCCAGCAACCTCGGATGGGCAGGCCAACAGGGCTACACCTTC
NA	many	TRBV28	TRBJ2-2	CASSFPGELFF	TGTGCCAGCAGTTTCCCCGGGGAGCTGTTTTTT
NA	many	TRBV11-2	TRBJ2-2	CASSLEPGGRELFF	TGTGCCAGCAGCTTAGAACCAGGCGGCCGGGAGCTGTTTTTT
NA	NA	TRBV19	TRBJ2-2	CASSIDTYSGRANTGELFF	TGTGCCAGTAGTATAGATACATACTCAGGACGAGCGAACACCGGGGAGCTGTTTTTT
NA	many	TRBV9	TRBJ2-2	CASEDGNTGELFF	TGTGCCAGCGAGGACGGGAACACCGGGGAGCTGTTTTTT
NA	many	TRBV7-2	TRBJ2-3	CASSTRLVPGGTDTQYF	TGTGCCAGCAGCACCCGACTAGTCCCAGGGGGCACAGATACGCAGTATTTT
TRBD2	many	TRBV7-2	TRBJ2-7	CASSLSRTSGVSSYEQYF	TGTGCCAGCAGCTTATCCCGGACTAGCGGGGTGTCCTCCTACGAGCAGTACTTC
TRBD1	many	TRBV4-1	TRBJ2-7	CASSRGQGEAYEQYF	TGCGCCAGCAGCCGAGGACAGGGGGAAGCCTACGAGCAGTACTTC
NA	NA	TRBV28	TRBJ1-4	CASSFGTLTQLMKNCFF	NA
NA	many	TRBV7-9	TRBJ1-5	CASSLSGGGNQPQHF	TGTGCCAGCAGCTTAAGTGGTGGTGGCAATCAGCCCCAGCATTTT
NA	many	TRBV7-9	TRBJ1-2	CASSLNYGYTF	TGTGCCTCATCCCTTAACTATGGCTACACCTTC
TRBD1	NA	TRBV4-3	TRBJ1-5	CASSLGQVGNQPQHF	TGCGCCAGCAGCCTCGGACAGGTTGGCAATCAGCCCCAGCATTTT
NA	NA	TRBV28	TRBJ2-7	CASTSFRGVYEQYF	TGTGCCAGCACCTCGTTCAGGGGCGTCTACGAGCAGTACTTC
NA	many	TRBV19	TRBJ1-5	CASTRGSSNQPQHF	TGTGCCAGTACTAGAGGGAGTAGCAATCAGCCCCAGCATTTT
NA	many	TRBV18	TRBJ1-1	CASSPKQGLNTEAFF	TGTGCCAGCTCACCGAAACAGGGCTTGAACACTGAAGCTTTCTTT
TRBD2	many	TRBV28	TRBJ2-2	CAIPSGSGAGELFF	TGTGCCATACCTAGCGGGAGTGGGGCCGGGGAGCTGTTTTTT
NA	many	TRBV7-9	TRBJ2-5	CASSLVAETQYF	TGTGCCAGCAGCTTAGTTGCAGAGACCCAGTACTTC
NA	NA	TRBV7-8	TRBJ2-1	CASSRVSQDNEQFF	TGTGCCAGCAGTAGGGTGTCACAGGACAATGAGCAGTTCTTC
NA	many	TRBV4-3	TRBJ1-1	CASSQGTSSAFF	TGCGCCAGCAGCCAAGGAACGTCTTCGGCTTTCTTT